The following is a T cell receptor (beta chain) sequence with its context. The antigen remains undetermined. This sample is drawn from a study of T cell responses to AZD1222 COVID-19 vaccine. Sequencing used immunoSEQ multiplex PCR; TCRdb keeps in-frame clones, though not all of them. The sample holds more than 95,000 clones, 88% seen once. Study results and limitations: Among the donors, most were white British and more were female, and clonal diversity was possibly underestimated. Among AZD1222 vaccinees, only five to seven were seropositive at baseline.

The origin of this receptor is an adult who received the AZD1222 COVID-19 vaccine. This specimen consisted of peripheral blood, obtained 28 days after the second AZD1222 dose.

The CDR3 nucleotides are TGCGCCAGCAGCCGTGAGCGGGAGCTTAACAATGAGCAGTTCTTC. As protein: CASSRERELNNEQFF. J is TRBJ2-1 and V is TRBV4-1, with 8 bases lining up with TRBD2. This CDR3 is built from 15 residues. The germline gives CDR1 MGHRA, CDR2 YSYEKL. The V segment lost 4 bases and the J segment 5 bases; nucleotides outside the gene matches: 7.